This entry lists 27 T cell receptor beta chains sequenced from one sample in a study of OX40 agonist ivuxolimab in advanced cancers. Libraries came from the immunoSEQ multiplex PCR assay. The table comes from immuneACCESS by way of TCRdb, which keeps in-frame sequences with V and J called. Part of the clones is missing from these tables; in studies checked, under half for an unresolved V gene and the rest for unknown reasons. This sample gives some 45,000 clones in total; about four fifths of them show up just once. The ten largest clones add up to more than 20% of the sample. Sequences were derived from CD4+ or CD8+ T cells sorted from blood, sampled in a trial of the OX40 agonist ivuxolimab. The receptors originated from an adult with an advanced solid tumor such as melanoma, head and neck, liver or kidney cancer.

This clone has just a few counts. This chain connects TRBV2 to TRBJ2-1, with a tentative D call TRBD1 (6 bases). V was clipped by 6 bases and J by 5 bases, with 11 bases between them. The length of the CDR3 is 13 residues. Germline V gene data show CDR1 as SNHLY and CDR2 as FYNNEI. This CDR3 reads CASRSGQHNEQFF. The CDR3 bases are TGTGCCAGCAGATCAGGACAGCACAATGAGCAGTTCTTC.

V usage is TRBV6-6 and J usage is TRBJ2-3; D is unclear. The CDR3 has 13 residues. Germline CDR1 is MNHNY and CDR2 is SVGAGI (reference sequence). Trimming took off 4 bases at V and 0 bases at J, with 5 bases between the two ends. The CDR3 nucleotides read TGTGCCAGCAGTTTGTCGAGCACAGATACGCAGTATTTT. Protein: CASSLSSTDTQYF.

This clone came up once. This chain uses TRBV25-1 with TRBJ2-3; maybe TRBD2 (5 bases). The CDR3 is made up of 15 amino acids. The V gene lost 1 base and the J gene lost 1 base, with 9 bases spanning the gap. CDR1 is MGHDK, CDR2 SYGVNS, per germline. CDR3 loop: CASSESVGGTDTQYF. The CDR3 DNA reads TGTGCCAGCAGTGAATCGGTCGGGGGCACAGATACGCAGTATTTT.

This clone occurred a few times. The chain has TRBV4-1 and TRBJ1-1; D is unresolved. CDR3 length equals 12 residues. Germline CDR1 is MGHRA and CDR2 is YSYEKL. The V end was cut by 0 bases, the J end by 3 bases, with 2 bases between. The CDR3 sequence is CASSQEYTEAFF. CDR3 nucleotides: TGCGCCAGCAGCCAAGAGTACACTGAAGCTTTCTTT.

This CDR3 reads CASSKKRGSNEQFF. CDR3 coding DNA: TGTGCCAGCAGTAAAAAGCGGGGGTCGAATGAGCAGTTCTTC. The chain uses TRBV6-5 and TRBJ2-1; 8 positions match TRBD2. This CDR3 comprises 14 residues. Germline values: CDR1 MNHEY, CDR2 SVGAGI. J gave up 7 bases and V 5 bases, and 7 bases lay outside the gene matches.

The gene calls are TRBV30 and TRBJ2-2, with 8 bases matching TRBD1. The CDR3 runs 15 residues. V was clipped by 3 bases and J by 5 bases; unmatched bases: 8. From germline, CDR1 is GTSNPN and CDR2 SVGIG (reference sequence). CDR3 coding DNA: TGTGCCTGGAGCTTCGGACAGGGACGGACCGGGGAGCTGTTTTTT. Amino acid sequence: CAWSFGQGRTGELFF.

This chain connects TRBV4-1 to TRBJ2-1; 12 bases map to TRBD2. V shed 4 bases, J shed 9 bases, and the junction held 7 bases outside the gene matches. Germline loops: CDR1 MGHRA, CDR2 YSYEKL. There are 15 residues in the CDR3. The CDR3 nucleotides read TGCGCCAGCAGCCCCCGACTAGCGGGAGACAGTGAGCAGTTCTTC. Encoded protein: CASSPRLAGDSEQFF.

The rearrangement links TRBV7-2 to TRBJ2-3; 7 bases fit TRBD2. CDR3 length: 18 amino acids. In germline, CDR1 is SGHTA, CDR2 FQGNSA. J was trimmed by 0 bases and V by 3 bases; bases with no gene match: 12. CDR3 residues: CASSLASGRGRSTDTQYF. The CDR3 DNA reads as TGTGCCAGCAGCTTGGCCTCCGGGCGCGGGAGAAGCACAGATACGCAGTATTTT.

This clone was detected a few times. The CDR3: CASSLSGQAEQFF. Written as DNA, the CDR3 is TGTGCCAGCAGTTTATCCGGACAGGCCGAGCAGTTCTTC. The rearrangement links TRBV27 to TRBJ2-1, with 7 positions matching TRBD1. The CDR3 is 13 residues long. J gave up 10 bases and V 0 bases, and 3 bases lay outside the gene matches. Germline V CDR1 and CDR2: MNHEY, SMNVEV (reference sequence).

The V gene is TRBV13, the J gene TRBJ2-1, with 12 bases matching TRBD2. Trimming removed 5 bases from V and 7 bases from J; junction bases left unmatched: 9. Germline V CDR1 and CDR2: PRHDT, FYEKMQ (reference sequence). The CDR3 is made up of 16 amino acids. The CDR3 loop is CASSLTSGRVLNEQFF. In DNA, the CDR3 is TGTGCCAGCAGCCTGACTAGCGGGAGAGTCTTGAATGAGCAGTTCTTC.

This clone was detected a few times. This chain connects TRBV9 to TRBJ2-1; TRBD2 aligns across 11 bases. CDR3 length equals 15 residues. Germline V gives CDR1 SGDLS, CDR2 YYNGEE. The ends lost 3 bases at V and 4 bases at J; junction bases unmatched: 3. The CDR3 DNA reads TGTGCCAGCAGCGACCGACTAGCGGGGTACAATGAGCAGTTCTTC. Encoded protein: CASSDRLAGYNEQFF.

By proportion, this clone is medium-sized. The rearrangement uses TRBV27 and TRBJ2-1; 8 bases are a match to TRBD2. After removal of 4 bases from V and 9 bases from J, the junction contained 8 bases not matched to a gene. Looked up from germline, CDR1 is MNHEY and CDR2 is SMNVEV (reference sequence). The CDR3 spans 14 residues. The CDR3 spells CASSSRTSRREQFF. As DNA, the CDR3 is TGTGCCAGCAGTTCAAGGACTAGCCGACGTGAGCAGTTCTTC.

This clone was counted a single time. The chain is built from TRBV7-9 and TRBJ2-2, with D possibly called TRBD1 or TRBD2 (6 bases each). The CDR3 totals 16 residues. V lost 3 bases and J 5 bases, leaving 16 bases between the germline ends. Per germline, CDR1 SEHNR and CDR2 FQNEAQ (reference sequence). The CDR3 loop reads CASSFSRGERTGELFF. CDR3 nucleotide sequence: TGTGCCAGCAGCTTCTCGAGGGGGGAGAGGACCGGGGAGCTGTTTTTT.

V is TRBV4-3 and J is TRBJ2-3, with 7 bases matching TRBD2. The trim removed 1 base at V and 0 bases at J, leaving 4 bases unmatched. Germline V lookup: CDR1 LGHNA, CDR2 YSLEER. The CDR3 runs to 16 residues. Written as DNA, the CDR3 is TGCGCCAGCAGCCAAGCTGTGACTAGCAGCACAGATACGCAGTATTTT. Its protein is CASSQAVTSSTDTQYF.

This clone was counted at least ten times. The CDR3 here is CASTSDRAGANVLTF. The CDR3 nucleotides are TGTGCCAGTACCTCCGACAGAGCTGGGGCCAACGTCCTGACTTTC. The J gene is TRBJ2-6, the V gene TRBV19, with a tentative D call TRBD1 (5 bases). V was trimmed by 7 bases and J by 2 bases, leaving 12 bases between them. The length of the CDR3 is 15 residues. The germline CDR1 and CDR2 sequences are LNHDA and SQIVND (reference sequence).

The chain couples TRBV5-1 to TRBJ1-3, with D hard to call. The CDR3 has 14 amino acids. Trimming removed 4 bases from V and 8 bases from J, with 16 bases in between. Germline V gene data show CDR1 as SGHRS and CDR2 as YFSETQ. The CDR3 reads CASSPPGSRDTIYF. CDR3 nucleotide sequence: TGCGCCAGCAGCCCCCCCGGATCACGGGACACCATATATTTT.

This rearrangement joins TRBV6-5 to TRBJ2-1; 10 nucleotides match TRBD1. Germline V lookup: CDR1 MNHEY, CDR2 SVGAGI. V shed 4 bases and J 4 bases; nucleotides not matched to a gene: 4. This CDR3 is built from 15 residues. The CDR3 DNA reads TGTGCCAGCAGTTGGGGACAGGGGTCATACAATGAGCAGTTCTTC. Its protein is CASSWGQGSYNEQFF.

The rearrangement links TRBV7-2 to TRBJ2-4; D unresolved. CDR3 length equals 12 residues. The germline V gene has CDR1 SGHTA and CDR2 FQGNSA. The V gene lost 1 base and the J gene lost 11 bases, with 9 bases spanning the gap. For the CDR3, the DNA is TGTGCCAGCAGCTTAGGGGCGGACGTTCAGTACTTC. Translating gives CASSLGADVQYF.

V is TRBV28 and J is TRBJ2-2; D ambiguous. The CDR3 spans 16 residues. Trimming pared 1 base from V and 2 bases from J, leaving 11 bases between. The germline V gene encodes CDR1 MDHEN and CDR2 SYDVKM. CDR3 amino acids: CASSLFPGVNTGELFF. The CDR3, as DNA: TGTGCCAGCAGTTTATTCCCCGGAGTCAACACCGGGGAGCTGTTTTTT.

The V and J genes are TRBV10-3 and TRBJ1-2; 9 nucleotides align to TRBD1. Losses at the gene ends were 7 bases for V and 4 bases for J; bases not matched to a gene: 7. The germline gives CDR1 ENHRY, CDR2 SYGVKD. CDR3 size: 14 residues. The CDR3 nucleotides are TGTGCCATCACCACCACGGGACAGGGCTATGGCTACACCTTC. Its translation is CAITTTGQGYGYTF.

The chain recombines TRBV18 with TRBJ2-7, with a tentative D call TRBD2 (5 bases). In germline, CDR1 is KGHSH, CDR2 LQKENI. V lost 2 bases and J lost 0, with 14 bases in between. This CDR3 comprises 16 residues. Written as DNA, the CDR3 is TGTGCCAGCTCACCAATTGGCGGACTCGCCTCCTACGAGCAGTACTTC. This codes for CASSPIGGLASYEQYF.

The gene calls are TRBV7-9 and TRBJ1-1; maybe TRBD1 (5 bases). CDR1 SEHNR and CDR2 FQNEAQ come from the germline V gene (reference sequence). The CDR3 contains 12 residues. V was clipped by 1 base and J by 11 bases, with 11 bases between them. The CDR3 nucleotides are TGTGCCAGCAGCTTAGAGTTTGAGGGGGCTTTCTTT. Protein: CASSLEFEGAFF.

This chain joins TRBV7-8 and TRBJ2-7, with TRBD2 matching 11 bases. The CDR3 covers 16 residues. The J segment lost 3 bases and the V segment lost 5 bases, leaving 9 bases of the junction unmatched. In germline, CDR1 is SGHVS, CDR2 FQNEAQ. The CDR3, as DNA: TGTGCCAGCAGCATTGGGAGGGGACTAGCGGACTACGAGCAGTACTTC. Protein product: CASSIGRGLADYEQYF.

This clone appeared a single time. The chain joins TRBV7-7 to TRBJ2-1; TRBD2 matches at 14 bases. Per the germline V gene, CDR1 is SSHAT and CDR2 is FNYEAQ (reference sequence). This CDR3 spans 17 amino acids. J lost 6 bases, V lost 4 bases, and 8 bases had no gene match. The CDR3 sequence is CASSSLTSGRVSNEQFF. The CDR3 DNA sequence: TGTGCCAGCAGCTCCCTGACTAGCGGGAGGGTAAGCAATGAGCAGTTCTTC.

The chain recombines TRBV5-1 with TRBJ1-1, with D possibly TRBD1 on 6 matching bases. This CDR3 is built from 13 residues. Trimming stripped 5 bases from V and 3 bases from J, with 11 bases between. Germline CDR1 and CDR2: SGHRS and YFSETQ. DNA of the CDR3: TGCGCCAGCAGAAGCAGGGGCTACACTGAAGCTTTCTTT. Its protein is CASRSRGYTEAFF.

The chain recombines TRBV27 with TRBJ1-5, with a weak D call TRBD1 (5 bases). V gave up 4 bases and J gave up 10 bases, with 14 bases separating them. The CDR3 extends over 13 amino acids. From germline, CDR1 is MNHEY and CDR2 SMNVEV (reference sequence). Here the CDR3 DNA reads TGTGCCAGCAGTTGGGGGGGGGAATCCCCCCAGCATTTT. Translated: CASSWGGESPQHF.

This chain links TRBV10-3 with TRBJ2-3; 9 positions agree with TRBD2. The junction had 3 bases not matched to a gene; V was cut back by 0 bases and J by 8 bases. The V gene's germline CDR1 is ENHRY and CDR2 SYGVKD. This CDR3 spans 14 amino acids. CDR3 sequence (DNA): TGTGCCATCAGTGAGTCGGGTAGCGGGGGTACGCAGTATTTT. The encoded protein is CAISESGSGGTQYF.